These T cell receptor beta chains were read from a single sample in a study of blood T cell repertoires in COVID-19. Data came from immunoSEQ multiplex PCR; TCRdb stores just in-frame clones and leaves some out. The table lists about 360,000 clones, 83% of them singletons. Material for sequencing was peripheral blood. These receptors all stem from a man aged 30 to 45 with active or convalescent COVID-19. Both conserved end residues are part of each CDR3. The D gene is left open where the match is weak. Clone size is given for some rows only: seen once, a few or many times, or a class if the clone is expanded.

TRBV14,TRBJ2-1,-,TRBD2,TGTGCCAGCAGCCCGGGACTAGCGGGAGTTGATCATGAGCAGTTCTTC,CASSPGLAGVDHEQFF
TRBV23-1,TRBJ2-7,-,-,TGCGCCATACCCGCGGGGCAGGGCACCCACGAGCAGTACTTC,CAIPAGQGTHEQYF
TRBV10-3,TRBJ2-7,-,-,TGTGCCATCAGTGAACGATCGGGGGTCTACGAGCAGTACTTC,CAISERSGVYEQYF
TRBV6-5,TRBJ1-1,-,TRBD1,TGTGCCAGTGGACAGGGGAAAGCTTTCTTT,CASGQGKAFF
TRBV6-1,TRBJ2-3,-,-,TGTGCCAGCAGTGAAATCAGGTCAGATACGCAGTATTTT,CASSEIRSDTQYF
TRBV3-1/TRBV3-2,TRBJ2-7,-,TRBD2,TGTGCCAGCAGCCGCTCTCAAGCGGGGGCTAGCTCCTACGAGCAGTACTTC,CASSRSQAGASSYEQYF
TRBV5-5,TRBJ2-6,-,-,TGTGCCAGCAGCTATCTATTATCTGCCAGGGGGGCCAACGTCCTGACTTTC,CASSYLLSARGANVLTF
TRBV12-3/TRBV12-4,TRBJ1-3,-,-,TGTGCCAGCAGTTCGAGTTCTGGAAACACCATATATTTT,CASSSSSGNTIYF
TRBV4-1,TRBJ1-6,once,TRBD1,TGCGCCAGCAGCCAAGGAATGAGGACAGGGATCTCACCCCTCCACTTT,CASSQGMRTGISPLHF
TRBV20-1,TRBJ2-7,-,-,TGCAGTGCTAGTACAGGGATCCCCTACGAGCAGTACTTC,CSASTGIPYEQYF
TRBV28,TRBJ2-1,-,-,TGTGCCAGCGAGGCCCATGAGCAGTTCTTC,CASEAHEQFF
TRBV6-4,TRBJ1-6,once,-,TGTGCCAGCAGTGACTCCCCCGGGAATTCACCCCTCCACTTT,CASSDSPGNSPLHF
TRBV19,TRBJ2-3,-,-,TGTGCCAGTAGTAGGGGAGGAGGGATTAACACAGATACGCAGTATTTT,CASSRGGGINTDTQYF
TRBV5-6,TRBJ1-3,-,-,TGTGCCAGCAGCTTTGGAGGAGACACCATATATTTT,CASSFGGDTIYF
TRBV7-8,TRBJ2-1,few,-,TGTGCCAGCAGCTTAGAGGGGGGGGATTACAATGAGCAGTTCTTC,CASSLEGGDYNEQFF
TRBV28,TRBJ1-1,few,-,TGTGCCAGCAGCGCTAGAGTCACTGAAGCTTTCTTT,CASSARVTEAFF
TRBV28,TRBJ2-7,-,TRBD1,TGTGCCAGCAAACCGGGACAGACCTACGAGCAGTACTTC,CASKPGQTYEQYF
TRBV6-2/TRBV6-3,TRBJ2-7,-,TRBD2,TGTGCCAGCATCCCAGCGGGAGACTACGAGCAGTACTTC,CASIPAGDYEQYF
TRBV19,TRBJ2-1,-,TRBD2,TGTGCCAGTAGAACGGGGGGTTACAATGAGCAGTTCTTC,CASRTGGYNEQFF
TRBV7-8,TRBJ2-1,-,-,TGTGCCAGCAGCTTAGTTAGGACGGAGGGGATCTTC,CASSLVRTEGIF
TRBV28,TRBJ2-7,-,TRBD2,TGTGCCAGCAAAGCGGGGGCCTACGAGCAGTACTTC,CASKAGAYEQYF
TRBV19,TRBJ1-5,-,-,TGTGCCAGTAGTATTAGGGGCGAGTTGTATCAGCCCCAGCATTTT,CASSIRGELYQPQHF
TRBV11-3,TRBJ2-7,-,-,TGTGCCAGCAGCTTTACGGCCGGGACAAGACACTACGAGCAGTACTTC,CASSFTAGTRHYEQYF
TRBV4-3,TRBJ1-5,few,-,TGCGCCAGCAGCCAAACGGTCGACGAGGTGCCCCAGCATTTT,CASSQTVDEVPQHF
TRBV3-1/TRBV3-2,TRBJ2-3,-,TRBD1,TGTGCCAGCAGCCATGTCCGGGACAGGGGAGATACGCAGTATTTT,CASSHVRDRGDTQYF
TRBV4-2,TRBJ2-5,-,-,TGTGCCAGCAGCCAAGAGAACGGAGGGCCAGTAGAGACCCAGTACTTC,CASSQENGGPVETQYF
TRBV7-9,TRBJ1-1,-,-,TGTGCCATTACACCTACGGCGGTAAACACTGAAGCTTTCTTT,CAITPTAVNTEAFF
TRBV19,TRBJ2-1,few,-,TGTGCCAGTAGTATTGGGCAGTCCAATGAGCAGTTCTTC,CASSIGQSNEQFF
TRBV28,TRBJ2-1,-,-,TGTGCCAGCAGTTTAGAGGCACGGGGAGACAATGAGCAGTTCTTC,CASSLEARGDNEQFF
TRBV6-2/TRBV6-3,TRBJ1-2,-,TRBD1,TGTGCCAGCAGTTTACAGGGGAGCGTCTATGGCTACACCTTC,CASSLQGSVYGYTF
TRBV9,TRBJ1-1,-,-,TGTGCCAGCAGCGTAGCGCAGGTGAACACTGAAGCTTTCTTT,CASSVAQVNTEAFF
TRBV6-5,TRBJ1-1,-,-,TGTGCCAGCAGTTACTCGGCAGTTCACACTGAAGCTTTCTTT,CASSYSAVHTEAFF
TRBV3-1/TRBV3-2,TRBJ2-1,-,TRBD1,TGTGCCAGCACAGAGGGGGCGTCCTACAATGAGCAGTTCTTC,CASTEGASYNEQFF